The present T cell receptor beta chain was sequenced within a study of radiotherapy plus CTLA-4 blockade in lung cancer. This clone was counted only a few times. The method was immunoSEQ multiplex PCR; TCRdb's version includes in-frame clones alone and lacks a portion of them. The sample has approximately 85,000 clones, over 75% seen once; the top ten hold roughly 15%. The CDR3 consists of 14 residues. V gave up 1 base and J gave up 0 bases, with 6 bases separating them. CDR1 and CDR2 (germline): KGHSH, LQKENI. Sample: peripheral blood, taken from a patient treated with radiotherapy plus ipilimumab. The V call is TRBV18, the J call TRBJ1-2, with D perhaps TRBD1 (6 bases). This receptor was identified in a human donor with non-small cell lung cancer that progressed on radiotherapy plus ipilimumab. The chain's CDR3 is CASSPRTANYGYTF. In nucleotides, the CDR3 is TGTGCCAGCTCACCACGGACAGCTAACTATGGCTACACCTTC.